What follows are 22 T cell receptor beta chains derived from one specimen sequenced in a study of blood T cell repertoires in COVID-19. The data were produced by immunoSEQ multiplex PCR, yet TCRdb's version contains in-frame clones alone and is incomplete. Counted here are about 180,000 clones, around 85% occurring once; the ten biggest clones make up around a sixth. The sequencing input was peripheral blood. These receptor sequences come from a person between 70 and 80 years old with COVID-19, enrolled during active disease.

The rearrangement uses TRBV6-2 or TRBV6-3 and TRBJ2-3; TRBD2 aligns across 8 bases. This CDR3 is built from 18 residues. V lost 4 bases and J lost 4; bases outside the gene matches: 16. Germline CDR1 and CDR2: MNHEY and SVGEGT. Written as DNA, the CDR3 is TGTGCCAGCAGTTTTAATTCCCGGGGCGGGGGGTCGGCAGATACGCAGTATTTT. Protein: CASSFNSRGGGSADTQYF.

The J gene is TRBJ1-4, the V gene TRBV9, with D perhaps TRBD1 (5 bases). The V gene's germline CDR1 is SGDLS and CDR2 YYNGEE. CDR3 length: 14 residues. Trimming removed 2 bases at V and 0 bases at J, with 5 bases between. The CDR3 DNA follows: TGTGCCAGCAGCGTGGGGCCAACTAATGAAAAACTGTTTTTT. Residues: CASSVGPTNEKLFF. The whole variable domain, remainder taken from reference TRBV9 and TRBJ1-4, is DSGVTQTPKHLITATGQRVTLRCSPRSGDLSVYWYQQSLDQGLQFLIQYYNGEERAKGNILERFSAQQFPDLHSELNLSSLELGDSALYFCASSVGPTNEKLFFGSGTQLSVL.

The J gene is TRBJ2-1, the V gene TRBV7-3; 10 bases map to TRBD2. The CDR3 covers 18 residues. Trimming removed 5 bases from V and 1 base from J; junction bases left unmatched: 11. The germline gives CDR1 SGHTA, CDR2 FQGTGA. In DNA form, the CDR3 reads TGTGCCAGCAGCCCACGCGTCGGGACTAGCGCTTCCTACAATGAGCAGTTCTTC. This translates into CASSPRVGTSASYNEQFF.

The chain combines TRBV28 with TRBJ2-1; no clear D. V was pared by 8 bases and J by 7 bases, with 9 bases between. Germline V gene data show CDR1 as MDHEN and CDR2 as SYDVKM. This CDR3 region has 11 residues. Here the CDR3 reads CASLSENEQFF. The CDR3 DNA reads as TGTGCCAGCCTGAGCGAGAATGAGCAGTTCTTC. Using reference TRBV28 and TRBJ2-1 for the parts outside the CDR3, the full variable domain is DVKVTQSSRYLVKRTGEKVFLECVQDMDHENMFWYRQDPGLGLRLIYFSYDVKMKEKGDIPEGYSVSREKKERFSLILESASTNQTSMYLCASLSENEQFFGPGTRLTVL.

The chain couples TRBV7-2 to TRBJ1-5; 7 nucleotides match TRBD1. Trimming took 5 bases from V and 6 from J; bases not matched to a gene: 7. Germline V gene data show CDR1 as SGHTA and CDR2 as FQGNSA. CDR3 length: 14 amino acids. The CDR3 nucleotides are TGTGCCAGCAGCCCGGACAGGTTGATTCAGCCCCAGCATTTT. Protein: CASSPDRLIQPQHF.

The chain recombines TRBV2 with TRBJ1-2; possibly TRBD1 for D (5 bases). V lost 11 bases to trimming and J lost 8 bases, with 24 bases between them. CDR3 size: 14 residues. Germline V lookup: CDR1 SNHLY, CDR2 FYNNEI. The CDR3 sequence is CAYQHRTPSLGYTF. The CDR3 bases are TGTGCCTACCAGCACCGGACACCCTCTTTGGGCTACACCTTC.

V and J are TRBV5-6 and TRBJ2-1; D might be TRBD1 (5 bases). This CDR3 comprises 19 residues. V was trimmed by 3 bases and J by 7 bases, leaving 29 bases between them. Germline CDR1 and CDR2: SGHDT and YYEEEE. The CDR3 bases are TGTGCCAGCAGCTCCGATCGCAGGGAATGGTCCTTACCTTTTAATGAGCAGTTCTTC. This sequence encodes CASSSDRREWSLPFNEQFF.

The chain uses TRBV10-2 and TRBJ1-1; D ambiguous. In germline, CDR1 is WSHSY, CDR2 SAAADI. CDR3 size: 13 residues. V shed 3 bases and J shed 3 bases, with 8 bases lying between them. The CDR3, as DNA: TGCGCCAGCAGTGAATCTTCTGACACTGAAGCTTTCTTT. Protein product: CASSESSDTEAFF.

This clone was seen more than once but under ten times. The V call is TRBV19, the J call TRBJ1-5, with D possibly TRBD1 on 5 matching bases. There are 14 residues in the CDR3. Germline V lookup: CDR1 LNHDA, CDR2 SQIVND (reference sequence). The V end was cut by 6 bases, the J end by 9 bases, with 18 bases between. This CDR3 reads CASSPGTIARPQHF. The CDR3 region has the DNA TGTGCCAGTAGCCCAGGGACTATAGCGAGGCCCCAGCATTTT.

V and J are TRBV27 and TRBJ2-7; 12 bases line up with TRBD1. CDR1 is MNHEY and CDR2 is SMNVEV in the germline V gene (reference sequence). Unmatched junction bases numbered 5, after V lost 4 bases and J lost 7 bases. This CDR3 region has 14 residues. CDR3 residues: CASSWGQGAGEQYF. The CDR3 DNA sequence: TGTGCCAGCAGTTGGGGACAGGGGGCGGGGGAGCAGTACTTC.

This chain uses TRBV6-2 or TRBV6-3 with TRBJ2-3; D remains unclear. V was clipped by 2 bases and J by 2 bases, with 11 bases between them. Germline V gene sequence: CDR1 MNHEY, CDR2 SVGEGT. The CDR3 has 15 residues. In DNA, the CDR3 is TGTGCCAGCAGTTACGCGATAGAAAACACAGATACGCAGTATTTT. This gives the protein CASSYAIENTDTQYF.

V is TRBV25-1 and J is TRBJ2-5, with D perhaps TRBD1 (6 bases). Germline V gene lookup returns CDR1 MGHDK and CDR2 SYGVNS. This CDR3 spans 13 amino acids. Trimming took off 6 bases at V and 1 base at J, with 9 bases between the two ends. DNA of the CDR3: TGTGCCAGCAGGGGGGACACCCAAGAGACCCAGTACTTC. It yields the protein CASRGDTQETQYF.

In this sample, this clone turned up a few times. Other DNA sequences in the sample encode the same CDR3. The chain links TRBV5-4 to TRBJ1-2; 12 bases are shared with TRBD1. The germline V gene encodes CDR1 SGHNT and CDR2 YYREEE (reference sequence). Unmatched junction bases numbered 7, after V lost 2 bases and J lost 8 bases. The CDR3 covers 15 residues. The CDR3 sequence is CASSLGGQGARGYTF. The CDR3, as DNA: TGTGCCAGCAGCTTAGGGGGACAGGGGGCGCGAGGCTACACCTTC.

The chain uses TRBV30 and TRBJ1-2, with D maybe TRBD1 (5 bases). Per the germline V gene, CDR1 is GTSNPN and CDR2 is SVGIG (reference sequence). The V gene lost 3 bases and the J gene lost 7 bases, with 15 bases spanning the gap. This CDR3 spans 13 amino acids. CDR3 residues: CAWRGRDSAGYTF. The CDR3 bases are TGTGCCTGGAGGGGCCGGGACTCGGCTGGCTACACCTTC.

The rearrangement uses TRBV3-1 (or the pseudogene TRBV3-2) and TRBJ2-1, with D perhaps matching TRBD1 (5 bases). Germline CDR1 reads LGHDT; CDR2 reads YNNKEL (reference sequence). V lost 4 bases and J 7 bases, leaving 17 bases between the germline ends. This CDR3 region has 15 residues. The CDR3 DNA is TGTGCCAGCAGCCCCCGGTGGTCGACAGCAAATGAGCAGTTCTTC. Translating it yields CASSPRWSTANEQFF.

The chain joins TRBV7-3 to TRBJ2-2; 9 positions agree with TRBD2. Germline V CDR1 and CDR2: SGHTA, FQGTGA. CDR3 length: 15 residues. The V and J ends lost 5 bases and 3 bases, in that order; junction bases with no gene match: 4. In nucleotides, the CDR3 is TGTGCCAGCAGCCAAGCGGGAGGCGACACCGGGGAGCTGTTTTTT. It specifies CASSQAGGDTGELFF.

The V and J genes are TRBV7-2 and TRBJ1-1; D unclear. The V end was cut by 1 base, the J end by 4 bases, with 10 bases between. CDR1 and CDR2 from the germline V gene are SGHTA and FQGNSA. The CDR3 runs 14 residues. CDR3 bases: TGTGCCAGCAGCTTAGGAATCAGGATCACTGAAGCTTTCTTT. It encodes CASSLGIRITEAFF. Full variable domain (remainder filled in from reference TRBV7-2 and TRBJ1-1): GAGVSQSPSNKVTEKGKDVELRCDPISGHTALYWYRQSLGQGLEFLIYFQGNSAPDKSGLPSDRFSAERTGGSVSTLTIQRTQQEDSAVYLCASSLGIRITEAFFGQGTRLTVV.

V usage is TRBV21-1 and J usage is TRBJ2-4; TRBD2 is taken as the D call from the table, unchecked against the DNA. TRBV21-1 is designated a pseudogene. This CDR3 comprises 11 residues. The CDR3 sequence: CASSKASIQYF. Written as DNA, the CDR3 is TGTGCCAGCAGCAAAGCCTCCATTCAGTACTTC.

This clone has a single count. The genes are TRBV5-1 and TRBJ2-3; a weak D match, TRBD2 (5 bases). The germline V gene encodes CDR1 SGHRS and CDR2 YFSETQ. The CDR3 loop spans 15 amino acids. V was pared by 3 bases and J by 1 base, with 12 bases between. The DNA of the CDR3 is TGCGCCAGCAGCTCACTAGGGATCGGCACAGATACGCAGTATTTT. Its protein is CASSSLGIGTDTQYF.

The J gene is TRBJ2-7, the V gene TRBV24-1; D is unresolved. The CDR3 is 11 amino acids. V lost 7 bases to trimming and J lost 1 base, with 4 bases between them. Germline V lookup: CDR1 KGHDR, CDR2 SFDVKD. The DNA for the CDR3 is TGTGCCACCAGCAGGTCCTACGAGCAGTACTTC. Translation: CATSRSYEQYF.

This chain uses TRBV5-6 with TRBJ1-2; D might be TRBD1 (6 bases). CDR3 length: 17 residues. The V and J ends lost 1 base and 7 bases respectively, with 23 bases between them. CDR1 and CDR2 (germline): SGHDT, YYEEEE. The CDR3: CASSLFGEGVMDFGYTF. The CDR3 DNA reads TGTGCCAGCAGCTTGTTCGGGGAGGGGGTCATGGATTTTGGCTACACCTTC.

V gene TRBV5-4 combines with J gene TRBJ2-3; D might be TRBD2 (5 bases). The V gene's germline CDR1 is SGHNT and CDR2 YYREEE (reference sequence). V lost 0 bases, J lost 5 bases, and 16 bases lay in between. The CDR3 runs to 16 residues. The CDR3 reads CASSLGTRGMEDTQYF. CDR3 DNA sequence: TGTGCCAGCAGCTTGGGAACTAGAGGGATGGAAGATACGCAGTATTTT.